This T cell receptor beta chain was profiled in a study of blood T cells in healthy people across ages. Combining a sample-barcoded 5' primer with a J-beta primer mix, a second PCR ran for 7 to 11 cycles. One entry per CDR3 protein, called by TCRdb with MiXCR from the 5' RACE reads. The sample yields fewer than 950,000 distinct CDR3 sequences, about 53% seen once. The germline gives CDR1 SQVTM, CDR2 ANQGSEA. V dropped 5 bases and J dropped 10 bases, with 18 bases sitting between them. There are 13 residues in the CDR3. This clonotype appeared a few times. The clonotype comes from a man aged 80 or over in good health. Sequencing was carried out using blood. V is TRBV29-1 and J is TRBJ2-1; either TRBD1 or TRBD2 may supply D (5 bases each). This chain's CDR3 is CSVSQGRGLEQFF. The CDR3 nucleotides read TGCAGCGTTTCGCAGGGCCGAGGGCTAGAGCAGTTCTTC.